This T cell receptor (beta chain) was documented in a study of early T cells in non-severe SARS-CoV-2 infection. The CDR3 sequence is 14 residues long. Trimming took off 5 bases at V and 8 bases at J, with 15 bases between the two ends. Germline assignment: CDR1 SEHNR and CDR2 FQNEAQ (reference sequence). TCRdb itself ran the 5' RACE reads through MiXCR, one entry per CDR3 protein. This table has tens of thousands of distinct CDR3 sequences, 8.5% to 10% appearing once. Sequences were obtained from whole blood. V usage is TRBV7-9 and J usage is TRBJ1-4; weak D call: TRBD1 (6 bases). The receptor was derived from an adult who was a healthcare worker with PCR-confirmed SARS-CoV-2 infection or an uninfected control (not recorded which). CDR3: CASSPGGGGEKLFF. The CDR3 DNA sequence: TGTGCCAGCAGCCCGGGAGGGGGTGGCGAAAAACTGTTTTTT.